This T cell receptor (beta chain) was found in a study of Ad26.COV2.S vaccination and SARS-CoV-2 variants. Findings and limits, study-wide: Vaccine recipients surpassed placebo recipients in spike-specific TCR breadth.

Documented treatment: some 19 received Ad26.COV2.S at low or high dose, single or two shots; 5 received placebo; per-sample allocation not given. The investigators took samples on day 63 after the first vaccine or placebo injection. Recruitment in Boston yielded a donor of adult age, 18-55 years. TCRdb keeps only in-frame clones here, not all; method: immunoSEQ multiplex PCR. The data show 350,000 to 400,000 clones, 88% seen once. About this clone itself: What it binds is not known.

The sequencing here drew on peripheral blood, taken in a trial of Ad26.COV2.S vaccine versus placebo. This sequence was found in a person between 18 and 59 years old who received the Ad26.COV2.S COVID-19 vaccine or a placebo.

CDR3 sequence reads: CASSRRQGGFQFF. The CDR3 nucleotides are TGTGCCAGCAGTAGACGACAGGGTGGATTCCAGTTCTTC. The rearrangement joins TRBV6-5 to TRBJ2-1, with 7 bases that match TRBD1. Per the germline V gene, CDR1 is MNHEY and CDR2 is SVGAGI. Losses at the gene ends were 5 bases for V and 13 bases for J; bases not matched to a gene: 11. This CDR3 contains 13 residues.